Listed below are T cell receptor beta chains from one sample, sequenced in a study of CD8 T cells in ankylosing spondylitis. TCRdb processed the 5' RACE reads anew with MiXCR; each CDR3 protein has one entry. Of under 200,000 distinct CDR3 sequences listed, 10% to 15% were seen once; the top ten hold more than 9.5%. Material for sequencing was blood, either unsorted or a sorted T cell fraction (not recorded which). These receptors were taken from a female donor with ankylosing spondylitis or in good health (not recorded which). Both conserved end residues are part of each CDR3. A D gene is named only where the DNA matches it firmly. Clone size is not always given. Where it is, it says once, few, many or a class for expanded clones.

TRBV2	many	NA	TRBJ1-6	TGTGCCAGCCTGAGGCGGGGGAGCTCCTATAATTCACCCCTCCACTTT	CASLRRGSSYNSPLHF
TRBV7-8	NA	TRBD1	TRBJ1-1	TGTGCCAGCAGCGCAAAGACAGGGAACATGGCTTTCTTT	CASSAKTGNMAFF
TRBV11-1	many	NA	TRBJ2-1	TGTGCCAGCAGCCCCCGGGCCAGGACGGGGTTTGAGCAGTTCTTC	CASSPRARTGFEQFF
TRBV4-1	few	NA	TRBJ2-1	TGCGCCAGCAGCCAAGAGTCCGTAGGGGCTCTGGGCTATGAGCAGTTCTTC	CASSQESVGALGYEQFF
TRBV7-9	NA	NA	TRBJ2-7	TGTGCCAGCAGCTCGCCCCGGACAGACATAGCCTCCTACGAGCAGTACTTC	CASSSPRTDIASYEQYF
TRBV7-2	NA	TRBD1	TRBJ1-6	TGTGCCAGCAGCCTGGGGGACAGGGCAAATTCACCCCTCCACTTT	CASSLGDRANSPLHF
TRBV6-5	NA	NA	TRBJ2-2	TGTGCCAGCAGTTACTCGACCAGGAACGCCGGGGAGCTGTTTTTT	CASSYSTRNAGELFF
TRBV6-5	few	NA	TRBJ1-3	TGTGCCAGCAGTTACTCGCGTCCCAGCTCTGGAAACACCGTATATTTT	CASSYSRPSSGNTVYF
TRBV5-1	many	NA	TRBJ1-1	TGCGCCAGCAGCTCGACGGGGTCCACTGAAGCTTTCTTT	CASSSTGSTEAFF
TRBV19	many	TRBD1	TRBJ1-3	TGTGCCAGTAGTCCGCGGACAGGGATAGGAAACACCATATATTTT	CASSPRTGIGNTIYF
TRBV25-1	NA	NA	TRBJ1-1	TGTGCCAGCAGGAAGGCAGGGGACAACACTAAAGCTTTCTTT	CASRKAGDNTKAFF
TRBV4-1	many	NA	TRBJ2-5	TGCGCCAGCAGCCCAATATTCACGGAGACCCAGTACTTC	CASSPIFTETQYF
TRBV7-8	many	TRBD2	TRBJ2-1	TGTGCCAGCATGGGACTAGCGGTTGGGAGCTCCTACAATGAGCAGTTCTTC	CASMGLAVGSSYNEQFF
TRBV12-3/TRBV12-4	many	NA	TRBJ1-5	TGTGCCAGCAGCCCGGACCAGACGGGTCAGCCCCAGCATTTT	CASSPDQTGQPQHF
TRBV27	many	NA	TRBJ2-3	TGTGCCAGCAGTTCTTTTGGGGTGACGCAGTATTTT	CASSSFGVTQYF
TRBV10-3	few	NA	TRBJ2-5	TGTGCCATCAGTGGAGCAGGGGGGAAAGAGACCCAGTACTTC	CAISGAGGKETQYF
TRBV28	many	NA	TRBJ1-2	TGTGCCAGCTCCTCGCCTGGGGGATATGGCTACACCTTC	CASSSPGGYGYTF
TRBV5-1	many	TRBD1	TRBJ2-1	TGCGCCAGCAGCTTGGGACAGGGGAACAATGAGCAGTTCTTC	CASSLGQGNNEQFF
TRBV24-1	few	NA	TRBJ2-1	TGTGCCACCAGTGATTGGGGTGGAGGGAGCTCCTACAATGAGCAGTTCTTC	CATSDWGGGSSYNEQFF
TRBV15	many	TRBD1	TRBJ1-6	TGTGCCACCACGCAGGGACAGTATAATTCACCCCTCCACTTT	CATTQGQYNSPLHF
TRBV29-1	many	NA	TRBJ2-7	TGCAGCGCGGTACGGGGCATGGATTACGAGCAGTACTTC	CSAVRGMDYEQYF
TRBV9	many	NA	TRBJ2-2	TGTGCCAGCAGCCCCTCAGGGTATACCGGGGAGCTGTTTTTT	CASSPSGYTGELFF
TRBV7-2	many	TRBD2	TRBJ2-3	TGTGCCAGCAGCTTCGGACTAGCAGAATACACAGATACGCAGTATTTT	CASSFGLAEYTDTQYF
TRBV29-1	NA	NA	TRBJ1-2	TGCAGCGTTGTACCCCCTCACAGGGACTATGGCTACACCTTC	CSVVPPHRDYGYTF
TRBV5-1	many	TRBD2	TRBJ2-1	TGCGCCAGTGGGGACGGGACTAGCTCCCAGGATGAGCAGTTCTTC	CASGDGTSSQDEQFF
TRBV20-1	many	NA	TRBJ1-3	TGCAGTGCTAGAGGGGTCTTTACCCCCCCTGGAAACACCATATATTTT	CSARGVFTPPGNTIYF
TRBV30	many	TRBD2	TRBJ2-1	TGTGCCTGGAGTGGGGCGGGGGAGCGTCAGTTCTTC	CAWSGAGERQFF